This T cell receptor (beta chain) is from a study of cytomegalovirus exposure and HLA in healthy donors. General observations from the study: Three CMV-associated chains were confirmed in vitro to be specific for CMV antigens.

A multiplex PCR was run with 60 Vbeta primers and 13 Jbeta primers. Under the authors' procedure: Some 12 million shared chains were among the about 80 million unique TCR beta chains that a later analysis counted. Profiled with immunoSEQ multiplex PCR; TCRdb holds only in-frame clones, not every one. V and J calls and clone size are those listed in that table; D and trimming were worked out from the DNA. This sample has hundreds of thousands of clones, with approximately 81% found just once. Points on this clone: The antigen remains undetermined.

This CDR3 is 11 amino acids long. Per germline, CDR1 MNHEY and CDR2 SMNVEV (reference sequence). The germline V and J ends were trimmed by 5 bases and 4 bases, with 6 bases remaining between them. The sequencing input was PBMCs. This rearrangement joins TRBV27 to TRBJ2-7, with D possibly matching TRBD1 (5 bases). The receptor comes from a girl aged 2 to 10 in good health and CMV-seronegative. The CDR3 protein is CASSPGYEQYF. CDR3 nucleotide sequence: TGTGCCAGCAGTCCAGGGTACGAGCAGTACTTC.